The entry below gives a single TCR beta chain sequence along with its context. In the authors' workflow: Scientists estimated how many nucleated cells there were by amplifying reference gene primers. The data were produced by immunoSEQ multiplex PCR, yet TCRdb's version contains in-frame clones alone and is incomplete. V and J calls plus clone size are reproduced from that table; the DNA served to infer D and trimming. The repertoire includes around 260,000 clones, 87% of them detected once, and about 1.4% sits in the top ten. The data derive from a study of blood T cell repertoires in COVID-19. On the study more broadly: Acute and convalescent COVID-19 samples came from the United States, Italy and Spain.

The CDR3 is 13 residues long. Germline loops: CDR1 SGHKS, CDR2 YYEKEE (reference sequence). V was trimmed by 4 bases and J by 7 bases, leaving 12 bases between them. The chain links TRBV5-5 to TRBJ1-3; D not resolved. The clonotype comes from a woman in her 40s who had recovered from COVID-19. The sample was peripheral blood. The CDR3 reads CASSLGRRNTIYF. In DNA, the CDR3 is TGTGCCAGCAGCCTCGGGAGAAGGAACACCATATATTTT.